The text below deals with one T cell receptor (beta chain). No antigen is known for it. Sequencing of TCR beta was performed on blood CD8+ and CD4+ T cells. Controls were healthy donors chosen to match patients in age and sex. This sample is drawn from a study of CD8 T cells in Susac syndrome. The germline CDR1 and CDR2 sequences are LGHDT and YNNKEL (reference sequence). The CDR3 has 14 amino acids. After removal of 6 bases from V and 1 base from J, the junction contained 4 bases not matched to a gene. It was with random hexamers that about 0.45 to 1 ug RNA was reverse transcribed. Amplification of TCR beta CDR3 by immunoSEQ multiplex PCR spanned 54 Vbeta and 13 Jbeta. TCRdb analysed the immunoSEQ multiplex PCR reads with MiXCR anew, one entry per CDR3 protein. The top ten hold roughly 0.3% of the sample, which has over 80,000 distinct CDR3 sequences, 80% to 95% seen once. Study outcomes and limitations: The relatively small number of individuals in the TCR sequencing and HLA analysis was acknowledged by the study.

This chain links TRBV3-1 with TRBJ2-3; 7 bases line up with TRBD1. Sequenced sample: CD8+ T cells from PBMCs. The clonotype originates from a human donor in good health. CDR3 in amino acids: CASSHGQGTDTQYF. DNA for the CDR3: TGTGCCAGCAGTCACGGACAGGGCACAGATACGCAGTATTTT.